Here is one T cell receptor (beta chain) with its context. This sample was taken from a study of T cell changes during pregnancy in multiple sclerosis. Data came from immunoSEQ multiplex PCR; TCRdb stores just in-frame clones and leaves some out. The sample lists 60,000 to 90,000 clones; about nine tenths were seen once. The sample in question was peripheral blood, obtained before pregnancy. The clonotype was recovered from a female donor with multiple sclerosis, enrolled in a pregnancy study.

The CDR3 region is CASSLRTSGGTDTQYF. CDR3 DNA: TGCGCCAGCAGCCTAAGGACTAGCGGGGGCACAGATACGCAGTATTTT. V usage is TRBV5-1 and J usage is TRBJ2-3; 12 bases line up with TRBD2. The CDR3 extends over 16 amino acids. Germline values: CDR1 SGHRS, CDR2 YFSETQ. J lost 1 base, V lost 4 bases, and 4 bases had no gene match.